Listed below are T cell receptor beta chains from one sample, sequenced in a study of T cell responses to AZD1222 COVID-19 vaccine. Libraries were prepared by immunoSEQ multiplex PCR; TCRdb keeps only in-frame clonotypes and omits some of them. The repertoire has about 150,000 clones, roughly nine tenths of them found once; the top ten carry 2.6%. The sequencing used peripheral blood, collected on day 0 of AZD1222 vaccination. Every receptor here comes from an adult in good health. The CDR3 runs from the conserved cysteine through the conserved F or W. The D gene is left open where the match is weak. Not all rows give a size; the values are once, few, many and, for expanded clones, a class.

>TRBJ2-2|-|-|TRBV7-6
TGTGCCAGCAGCTTAACGACTAGGGGTATCCCCGGGGAGCTGTTTTTT
CASSLTTRGIPGELFF
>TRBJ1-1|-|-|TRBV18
TGTGCCAGCTCAGGACTAATCTTCGGCGGGAACACTGAAGCTTTCTTT
CASSGLIFGGNTEAFF
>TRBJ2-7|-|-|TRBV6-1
TGTGCCAGCAGTGAACCGGGGGCCAAGGCCACCTACGAGCAGTACTTC
CASSEPGAKATYEQYF
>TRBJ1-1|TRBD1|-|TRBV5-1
TGCGCCAGCAGCTATCGACAGGGGACGAACACTGAAGCTTTCTTT
CASSYRQGTNTEAFF
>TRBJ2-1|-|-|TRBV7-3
TGTGCCAGCAGCTTCTTAGGGGGTACCTACAATGAGCAGTTCTTC
CASSFLGGTYNEQFF
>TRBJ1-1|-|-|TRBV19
TGTGCCAGTAAAAGCGTTCCGAACACTGAAGCTTTCTTT
CASKSVPNTEAFF
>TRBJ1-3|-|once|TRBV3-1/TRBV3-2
TGTGCCAGCAGCCAGAGGAACACCATATATTTT
CASSQRNTIYF
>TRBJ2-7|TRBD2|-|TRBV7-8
TGTGCCAGCAGCCCGACCGGGACTACCTCCTACGAGCAGTACTTC
CASSPTGTTSYEQYF
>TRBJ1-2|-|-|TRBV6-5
TGTGCCAGCAAGGCAGCTAACTATGGCTACACCTTC
CASKAANYGYTF
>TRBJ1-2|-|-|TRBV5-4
TGTGCCAGCACCCCCTTTTCGAGGAACGCTAACTATGGCTACACCTTC
CASTPFSRNANYGYTF
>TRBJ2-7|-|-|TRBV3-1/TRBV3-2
TGTGCCAGCAGCCAGTATAGCTACCAGCATCTCGAGCAGTACTTC
CASSQYSYQHLEQYF
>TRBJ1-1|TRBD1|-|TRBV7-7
TGTGCCAGCAGCCTCACAGGGGACACTGAAGCTTTCTTT
CASSLTGDTEAFF
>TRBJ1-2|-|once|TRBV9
TGTGCCAGCAGTCCGGGTGGGCCTAACTATGGCTACACCTTC
CASSPGGPNYGYTF
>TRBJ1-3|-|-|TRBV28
TGTGCCAGCAGATTTCCCTCTGGAAACACCATATATTTT
CASRFPSGNTIYF
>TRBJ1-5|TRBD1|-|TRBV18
TGTGCCAGCTCACCCCCTGGGACAGGGCTAGATCAGCCCCAGCATTTT
CASSPPGTGLDQPQHF
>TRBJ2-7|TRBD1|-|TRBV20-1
TGCAGTGCTAGTGGGGGCCTCAGGGGGAACTACGAGCAGTACTTC
CSASGGLRGNYEQYF
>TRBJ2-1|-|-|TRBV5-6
TGTGCCAGCAGCTTGGTGCGGGGATCCAATGAGCAGTTCTTC
CASSLVRGSNEQFF
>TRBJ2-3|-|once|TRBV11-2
TGTGCCAGCAGCTTAGGGTCTGGGCAGTATTTT
CASSLGSGQYF